Shown below are 8 T cell receptor beta chains from a single sample sequenced in a study of T cell changes during pregnancy in multiple sclerosis. Clones were read by immunoSEQ multiplex PCR, and TCRdb kept only the in-frame ones, dropping some. The sample shows over 65,000 clones, more than 80% of them seen only once. The sequenced sample was peripheral blood, obtained in the second trimester of pregnancy. The receptors originated from a female donor with multiple sclerosis, enrolled in a pregnancy study.

This chain joins TRBV7-8 and TRBJ1-1; 9 positions agree with TRBD1. The germline CDR1 and CDR2 sequences are SGHVS and FQNEAQ. This CDR3 is built from 15 residues. V lost 4 bases and J lost 5; bases outside the gene matches: 8. This chain's CDR3 is CASSSRLGQGTEAFF. The CDR3 DNA reads TGTGCCAGCAGCTCGAGATTAGGACAGGGGACTGAAGCTTTCTTT.

The CDR3 sequence: CASSYSLYPMGNTIYF. CDR3 bases: TGTGCCAGCAGTTACTCTCTCTACCCGATGGGAAACACCATATATTTT. The gene calls are TRBV6-5 and TRBJ1-3, with no clear D. V was trimmed by 0 bases and J by 4 bases, leaving 13 bases between them. Germline CDR1 MNHEY, CDR2 SVGAGI. This CDR3 is built from 16 residues.

J is TRBJ1-1 and V is TRBV28, with a tentative D call TRBD1 (5 bases). The CDR3 sequence is 14 residues long. CDR1 is MDHEN, CDR2 SYDVKM, per germline. V was pared by 3 bases and J by 0 bases, with 8 bases between. Written as DNA, the CDR3 is TGTGCCAGCAGTTTGGGCAGGGTGAACACTGAAGCTTTCTTT. Residues: CASSLGRVNTEAFF.

V usage is TRBV9 and J usage is TRBJ1-1; D ambiguous. Germline CDR1 reads SGDLS; CDR2 reads YYNGEE. Trimming stripped 1 base from V and 0 bases from J, with 7 bases between. The CDR3 is made up of 14 amino acids. CDR3 sequence reads: CASSVYGMNTEAFF. The CDR3 DNA reads TGTGCCAGCAGCGTATACGGGATGAACACTGAAGCTTTCTTT.

The chain's CDR3 is CASSPQVTETQYF. The CDR3 DNA follows: TGTGCCAGCAGCCCACAGGTGACGGAGACCCAGTACTTC. The J gene is TRBJ2-5, the V gene TRBV6-5, with D perhaps matching TRBD1 (5 bases). The V and J ends lost 6 bases and 5 bases respectively, with 13 bases between them. This CDR3 is built from 13 residues. Germline V CDR1 and CDR2: MNHEY, SVGAGI.

In its sample, this clone was seen a few times. V and J are TRBV10-3 and TRBJ1-1; weak D call: TRBD1 (5 bases). CDR1 is ENHRY, CDR2 SYGVKD, per germline. The CDR3 has 14 amino acids. V shed 7 bases and J shed 3 bases, with 15 bases lying between them. Here the CDR3 DNA reads TGTGCCATCACCATACGGGGGGTTTACACTGAAGCTTTCTTT. It translates to CAITIRGVYTEAFF.

The CDR3 loop is CASSPSTGVGGNTIYF. CDR3 sequence (DNA): TGTGCCAGCTCACCTTCTACAGGGGTCGGTGGAAACACCATATATTTT. V and J are TRBV18 and TRBJ1-3; 7 nucleotides match TRBD1. V trimming: 3 bases; J trimming: 3 bases; junction bases outside the gene matches: 8. This CDR3 has 16 residues. Germline CDR1 reads KGHSH; CDR2 reads LQKENI.

A word on this clone: Additional DNA sequences in this sample encode the identical CDR3. The CDR3 loop is CASSGTGLNYEQYF. CDR3 DNA: TGTGCCAGCAGCGGGACAGGATTAAACTACGAGCAGTACTTC. The genes are TRBV5-4 and TRBJ2-7; 8 bases map to TRBD1. Germline lookup yields CDR1 SGHNT and CDR2 YYREEE (reference sequence). CDR3 length: 14 amino acids. Trimming at V came to 4 bases and at J to 3 bases, leaving 6 bases not matched to a gene.